The source of this T cell receptor (beta chain) is a study of blood T cell repertoires in COVID-19. On the study more broadly: COVID-19 samples, acute and convalescent, were from the United States, Italy and Spain.

Germline loops: CDR1 SEHNR, CDR2 FQNEAQ (reference sequence). The V and J ends lost 5 bases and 6 bases respectively, with 14 bases between them. The CDR3 extends over 14 amino acids. Sequencing used immunoSEQ multiplex PCR; TCRdb keeps in-frame clones, though not all of them. The sample holds about 40,000 clones, over 80% seen once. This clone showed up just a few times. J is TRBJ1-5 and V is TRBV7-9, with a tentative D call TRBD1 (6 bases). This clonotype originated in a woman between 70 and 85 years old with acute or convalescent COVID-19. Sequencing used peripheral blood. The CDR3 reads CASSPMTGTQPQHF. The CDR3 DNA is TGTGCCAGCAGCCCAATGACAGGTACTCAGCCCCAGCATTTT.